A selection of T cell receptor beta chains follows, all from one sample in a study of blood T cell repertoires in COVID-19. The repertoire was sequenced with immunoSEQ multiplex PCR; TCRdb's copy has only in-frame clones and lacks some. The data show about 400,000 clones, over 75% seen once. The sample comprised PBMCs or T cells enriched from blood (not recorded which). The receptor set was obtained from a woman in her thirties or forties with acute COVID-19. The CDR3 runs from the conserved cysteine through the conserved F or W. Fields, in order: CDR3 protein, CDR3 DNA, V gene, J gene, D gene, clone size. A D gene is named only where the DNA matches it firmly. For some rows the clone size is stated as once, few or many, or as a class when expanded; others skip it.

CDR3 protein: CATSRDRGYNEQFF
CDR3 DNA: TGTGCCACCAGCAGAGACAGGGGCTACAATGAGCAGTTCTTC
V gene: TRBV15
J gene: TRBJ2-1
D gene: -
clone size: few

CDR3 protein: CASSLGRWTGSRGTDTQYF
CDR3 DNA: TGTGCCAGCAGCTTGGGAAGGTGGACAGGGTCGAGGGGCACAGATACGCAGTATTTT
V gene: TRBV5-8
J gene: TRBJ2-3
D gene: TRBD1
clone size: -

CDR3 protein: CASSYPGRESYEQYF
CDR3 DNA: TGTGCCAGCAGCTACCCCGGACGGGAATCCTACGAGCAGTACTTC
V gene: TRBV2
J gene: TRBJ2-7
D gene: -
clone size: -

CDR3 protein: CASSMLAANYGYTF
CDR3 DNA: TGTGCCAGTAGTATGCTGGCAGCGAACTATGGCTACACCTTC
V gene: TRBV19
J gene: TRBJ1-2
D gene: -
clone size: -

CDR3 protein: CSVATVPNEKLFF
CDR3 DNA: TGCAGCGTTGCAACTGTTCCTAATGAAAAACTGTTTTTT
V gene: TRBV29-1
J gene: TRBJ1-4
D gene: -
clone size: -

CDR3 protein: CASRRTDTTYEQYF
CDR3 DNA: TGTGCCAGCAGAAGGACAGACACTACCTACGAGCAGTACTTC
V gene: TRBV6-5
J gene: TRBJ2-7
D gene: -
clone size: -

CDR3 protein: CASSPGTALEAFF
CDR3 DNA: TGTGCCAGCAGCCCGGGGACAGCCCTTGAAGCTTTCTTT
V gene: TRBV11-2
J gene: TRBJ1-1
D gene: TRBD1
clone size: -

CDR3 protein: CSASSGYTYEQYF
CDR3 DNA: TGCAGTGCTAGTAGCGGATATACCTACGAGCAGTACTTC
V gene: TRBV20-1
J gene: TRBJ2-7
D gene: -
clone size: -

CDR3 protein: CASSYHTGGTEAFF
CDR3 DNA: TGTGCCAGCAGTTACCACACAGGGGGCACTGAAGCTTTCTTT
V gene: TRBV6-5
J gene: TRBJ1-1
D gene: TRBD1
clone size: -

CDR3 protein: CASRPDSSYEQYF
CDR3 DNA: TGTGCCAGCAGACCGGACAGCTCCTACGAGCAGTACTTC
V gene: TRBV5-5
J gene: TRBJ2-7
D gene: -
clone size: -

CDR3 protein: CASSQDRGNGAFF
CDR3 DNA: TGCGCCAGCAGCCAAGATAGAGGCAATGGAGCTTTCTTT
V gene: TRBV4-1
J gene: TRBJ1-1
D gene: -
clone size: -

CDR3 protein: CASSRGQGLETQYF
CDR3 DNA: TGTGCCAGCAGTCGGGGACAGGGGTTGGAGACCCAGTACTTC
V gene: TRBV5-4
J gene: TRBJ2-5
D gene: TRBD1
clone size: -

CDR3 protein: CASSPQGGGARTEAFF
CDR3 DNA: TGTGCCAGCAGTCCCCAAGGTGGGGGGGCTAGAACTGAAGCTTTCTTT
V gene: TRBV21-1
J gene: TRBJ1-1
D gene: -
clone size: -

CDR3 protein: CASSFTGGGELFF
CDR3 DNA: TGCGCCAGCAGCTTCACGGGAGGCGGGGAGCTGTTTTTT
V gene: TRBV5-1
J gene: TRBJ2-2
D gene: TRBD2
clone size: -

CDR3 protein: CAINRSGREETQYF
CDR3 DNA: TGTGCCATCAACAGAAGCGGGAGGGAGGAGACCCAGTACTTC
V gene: TRBV10-3
J gene: TRBJ2-5
D gene: TRBD2
clone size: -

CDR3 protein: CASSPKNTQYF
CDR3 DNA: TGTGCCAGCAGCCCCAAAAATACGCAGTATTTT
V gene: TRBV12-3/TRBV12-4
J gene: TRBJ2-3
D gene: -
clone size: -

CDR3 protein: CASSLTSGGLPTDTQYF
CDR3 DNA: TGTGCCAGCAGCCTGACTAGCGGGGGGTTACCCACAGATACGCAGTATTTT
V gene: TRBV5-5
J gene: TRBJ2-3
D gene: TRBD2
clone size: -

CDR3 protein: CASSGSGGAMNTQYF
CDR3 DNA: TGTGCCAGCAGCGGAAGCGGGGGGGCCATGAATACGCAGTATTTT
V gene: TRBV11-2
J gene: TRBJ2-3
D gene: TRBD2
clone size: -